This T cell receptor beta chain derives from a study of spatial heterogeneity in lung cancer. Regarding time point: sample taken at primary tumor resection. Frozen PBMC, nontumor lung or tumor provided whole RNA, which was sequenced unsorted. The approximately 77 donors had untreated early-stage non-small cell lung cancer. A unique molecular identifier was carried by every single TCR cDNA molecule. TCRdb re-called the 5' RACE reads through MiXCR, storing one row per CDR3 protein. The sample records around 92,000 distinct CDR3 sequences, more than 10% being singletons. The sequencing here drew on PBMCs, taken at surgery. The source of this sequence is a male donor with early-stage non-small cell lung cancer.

CDR3 region: CASSQIDRNYGYTF. The CDR3 DNA follows: TGTGCCAGCAGCCAAATAGACAGAAACTATGGCTACACCTTC. The V and J genes are TRBV3-1 and TRBJ1-2, with D perhaps TRBD1 (5 bases). The V end lost 2 bases, the J end lost 2 bases, and 9 bases lay between the germline ends. CDR3 length: 14 amino acids. Germline V lookup: CDR1 LGHDT, CDR2 YNNKEL (reference sequence).